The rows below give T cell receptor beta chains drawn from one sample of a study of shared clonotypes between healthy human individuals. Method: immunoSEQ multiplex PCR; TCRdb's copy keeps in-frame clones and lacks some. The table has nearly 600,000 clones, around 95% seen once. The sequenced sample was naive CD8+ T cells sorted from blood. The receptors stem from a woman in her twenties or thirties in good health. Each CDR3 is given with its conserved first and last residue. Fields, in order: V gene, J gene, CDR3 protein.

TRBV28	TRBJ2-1	CASSPGTRPDNEQFF
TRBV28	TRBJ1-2	CASSLQGPYYGYTF
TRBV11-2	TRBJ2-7	CASSLDRHEQYF
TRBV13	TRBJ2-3	CASSPRGSSTDTQYF
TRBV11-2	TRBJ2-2	CASSFTGSTGELFF
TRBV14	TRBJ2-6	CASRPPRGAGANVLTF
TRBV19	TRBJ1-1	CASSISRTSQNTEAFF
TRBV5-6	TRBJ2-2	CASQPQPRWPNTGELFF
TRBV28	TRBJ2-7	CASSIDSSYEQYF
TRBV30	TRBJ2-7	CAWETSGSDEQYF
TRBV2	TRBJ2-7	CASSLGLDPYEQYF
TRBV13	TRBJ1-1	CASSIHESEAFF
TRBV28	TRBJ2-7	CASRSGTGPYEQYF
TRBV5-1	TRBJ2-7	CASSLTSGPYEQYF
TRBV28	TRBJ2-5	CASSITSTRGTGFQETQYF
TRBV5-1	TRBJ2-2	CASSLRGGSGVAHTGELFF
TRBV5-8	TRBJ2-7	CASTPWDRVTYEQYF
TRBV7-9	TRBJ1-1	CASIGTMSTEAFF
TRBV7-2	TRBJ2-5	CASSFLASGGEETQYF
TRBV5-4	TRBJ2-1	CASSWGFSPPEQFF
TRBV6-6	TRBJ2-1	CASRENPGPYNEQFF
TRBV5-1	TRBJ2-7	CASSLGVSGSADEQYF
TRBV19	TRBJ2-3	CASSSGTTSTDTQYF
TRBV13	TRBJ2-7	CASSSGRSIHEQYF
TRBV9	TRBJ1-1	CASSVDPGTEAFF
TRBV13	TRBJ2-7	CASSLRGMGHYEQYF
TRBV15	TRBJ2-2	CATSRDTGRIGTGELFF
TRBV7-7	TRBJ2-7	CASSLVVIAGSEQYF
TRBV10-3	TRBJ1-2	CAISDLQGARTDYGYTF
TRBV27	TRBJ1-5	CASSLTGEWGNQPQHF
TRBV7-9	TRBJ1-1	CASSLTGGQTEAFF
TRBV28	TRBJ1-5	CASSPVTWATGPQHF
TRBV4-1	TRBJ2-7	CASSQEVSQFYEQYF